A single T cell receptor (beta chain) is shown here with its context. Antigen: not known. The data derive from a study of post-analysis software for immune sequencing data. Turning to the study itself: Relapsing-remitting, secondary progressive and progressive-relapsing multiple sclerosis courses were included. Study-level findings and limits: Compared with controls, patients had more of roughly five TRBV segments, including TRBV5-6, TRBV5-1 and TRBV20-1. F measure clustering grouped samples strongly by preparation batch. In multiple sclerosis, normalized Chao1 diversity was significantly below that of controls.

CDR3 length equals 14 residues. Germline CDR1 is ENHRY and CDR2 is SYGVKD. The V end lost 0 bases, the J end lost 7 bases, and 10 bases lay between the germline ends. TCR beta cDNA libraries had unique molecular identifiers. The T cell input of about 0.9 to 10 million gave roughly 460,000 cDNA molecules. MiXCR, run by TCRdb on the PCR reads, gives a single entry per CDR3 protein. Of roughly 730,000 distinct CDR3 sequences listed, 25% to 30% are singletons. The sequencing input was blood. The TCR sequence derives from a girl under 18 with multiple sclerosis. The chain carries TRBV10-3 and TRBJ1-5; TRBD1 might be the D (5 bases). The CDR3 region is CAISESGVGQPQHF. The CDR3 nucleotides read TGTGCCATCAGTGAGTCGGGGGTTGGGCAGCCCCAGCATTTT.